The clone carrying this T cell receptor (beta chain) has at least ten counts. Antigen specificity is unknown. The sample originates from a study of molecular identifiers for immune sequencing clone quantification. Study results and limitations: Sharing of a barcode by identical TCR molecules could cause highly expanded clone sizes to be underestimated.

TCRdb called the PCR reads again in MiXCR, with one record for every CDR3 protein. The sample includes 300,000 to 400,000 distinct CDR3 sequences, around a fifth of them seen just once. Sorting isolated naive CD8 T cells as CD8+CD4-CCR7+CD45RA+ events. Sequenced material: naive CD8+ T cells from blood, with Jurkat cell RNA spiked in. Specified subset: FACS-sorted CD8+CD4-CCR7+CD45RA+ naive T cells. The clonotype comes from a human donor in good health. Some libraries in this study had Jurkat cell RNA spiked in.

Written as DNA, the CDR3 is TGCGCCAGCAGCCAAGAAGCCAGGGGCGGTCAGCCCCAGCATTTT. The encoded protein is CASSQEARGGQPQHF. This chain links TRBV4-1 with TRBJ1-5; TRBD1 is a possible D gene (6 bases). This CDR3 has 15 amino acids. Germline CDR1 is MGHRA and CDR2 is YSYEKL. Trimming cost V 0 bases and J 6 bases, with 12 bases left between them.